This TCR beta chain was sequenced in a study of T cells in women clearing cervical HPV infection. The wider study: Donors had HPV16-related CIN3 or worse; 2 had invasive cancer.

Dot-blot hybridization genotyped cervical HPV amplified with MY09/MY11 PCR. Using immunoSEQ multiplex PCR, the repertoire was profiled, and TCRdb retains in-frame clones only, with some absent. This table holds under 45,000 clones. The sequenced sample consisted of blood buffy coat. The sequence was collected from a woman aged 18 to 75 with a cervical HPV16 infection that either progressed to CIN3+ or cleared (not recorded which).

The CDR3 DNA, read in part, is TGTGCCAGCTCACCCCCAACTACCGGGGGAGGGTACAATGAG. The encoded protein is CASSPPTTGGGYNE. The full CDR3 protein reads CASSPPTTGGGYNEQFF. The chain links TRBV18 to TRBJ2-1; TRBD2 matches 7 bases. The CDR3 end falls 3 residues outside the read, so it is completed with the germline J gene. Trimming took 3 bases from V and 4 from J; bases not matched to a gene: 12. Germline values: CDR1 KGHSH, CDR2 LQKENI. CDR3 length: 17 residues.